This is a list of T cell receptor beta chains from one sample in a study of blood T cell repertoires in COVID-19. The data were produced by immunoSEQ multiplex PCR, yet TCRdb's version contains in-frame clones alone and is incomplete. Of under 250,000 clones in the sample, around 86% were seen once. The sample comprised peripheral blood. These receptors were taken from a woman in her seventies with COVID-19, enrolled during active disease. CDR3s include the opening cysteine and the closing phenylalanine or tryptophan. Each record gives: D gene, clone size, V gene, J gene, CDR3 DNA, CDR3 protein. D genes are given only for firm matches. Not every row has a clone size; where given, it reads once, few, many or a size class.

>-|once|TRBV30|TRBJ1-2
TGTGCCTGGAGACAGGGCAGGCAGACTCTCTATGGCTACACCTTC
CAWRQGRQTLYGYTF
>TRBD1|-|TRBV27|TRBJ1-5
TGTGCCAGCAGTTTGGGGACAGGATACAATCAGCCCCAGCATTTT
CASSLGTGYNQPQHF
>-|-|TRBV19|TRBJ1-2
TGTGCCAGTAGTATAGGGAAGCGGACCAACTATGGCTACACCTTC
CASSIGKRTNYGYTF
>-|-|TRBV6-2/TRBV6-3|TRBJ1-1
TGTGCCAGCAGTTACGGTCAGTTCACTGAAGCTTTCTTT
CASSYGQFTEAFF
>-|-|TRBV29-1|TRBJ2-3
TGCAGCGTAAATTATCGGTTAACAGATACGCAGTATTTT
CSVNYRLTDTQYF
>-|-|TRBV5-8|TRBJ2-3
TGTGCCAGCAGCTTGGCCTTAGTAGCACACACAGATACGCAGTATTTT
CASSLALVAHTDTQYF
>-|-|TRBV18|TRBJ2-5
TGTGCCAGCTCACGAAGTACAGGGTTCCAAGAGACCCAGTACTTC
CASSRSTGFQETQYF
>-|-|TRBV5-1|TRBJ1-1
TGCGCCAGCAGCCCATGGAGGGCAACAAACACTGAAGCTTTCTTT
CASSPWRATNTEAFF
>TRBD1|-|TRBV6-5|TRBJ2-7
TGTGCCAGCAAACGTGACAGGGATCCCTCCTACGAGCAGTACTTC
CASKRDRDPSYEQYF
>-|-|TRBV5-1|TRBJ2-2
TGCGCCAGCACCTCGGACATTACGAACACCGGGGAGCTGTTTTTT
CASTSDITNTGELFF
>-|-|TRBV5-4|TRBJ2-2
TGTGCCAGCAGCTCCGGCCGAGGTCGGGGCGGGGAGCTGTTTTTT
CASSSGRGRGGELFF
>-|-|TRBV10-1|TRBJ1-1
TGCGCCAGCACTGCGGGTACTGAAGCTTTCTTT
CASTAGTEAFF
>TRBD1|-|TRBV6-5|TRBJ1-1
TGTGCCAGCCTACCCCAGGGGGCGTACGCTGAAGCTTTCTTT
CASLPQGAYAEAFF
>TRBD1|-|TRBV3-1/TRBV3-2|TRBJ1-3
TGTGCCAGCAGTCTTCAGGGGGCGGGAAACACCATATATTTT
CASSLQGAGNTIYF
>-|-|TRBV14|TRBJ1-1
TGTGCCAGCAACGCGGGGAGGAACACTGAAGCTTTCTTT
CASNAGRNTEAFF
>-|-|TRBV5-6|TRBJ1-2
TGTGCCAGCAGCTTGGATAGAGATGGCTACACCTTC
CASSLDRDGYTF
>-|-|TRBV6-5|TRBJ1-1
TGTGCCAGCAGAGATTGGGACACTATGAACACTGAAGCTTTCTTT
CASRDWDTMNTEAFF
>-|-|TRBV19|TRBJ2-2
TGTGCCAGTAGTATCGGGGGATTGTCAAACGCCGGGGAGCTGTTTTTT
CASSIGGLSNAGELFF
>-|-|TRBV7-2|TRBJ1-1
TGTGCCAGCAGCTTTCTTCCTCCGAGGTTGAACACTGAAGCTTTCTTT
CASSFLPPRLNTEAFF
>TRBD1|-|TRBV5-1|TRBJ2-4
TGCGCCAGCAGCCCGAGACAGGGGGCTAAGGAAAACATTCAGTACTTC
CASSPRQGAKENIQYF
>TRBD2|-|TRBV10-1|TRBJ2-3
TGCGCCAGCAGTCTACTAGCGGGAGAGGGGGATACGCAGTATTTT
CASSLLAGEGDTQYF
>TRBD1|-|TRBV6-2/TRBV6-3|TRBJ1-2
TGTGCCAGCAGTTATCCGGGACAGGGAGTTCGGGACTATGGCTACACCTTC
CASSYPGQGVRDYGYTF
>-|-|TRBV30|TRBJ1-2
TGTGCCTGGAACGGGGTTGGCTACACCTTC
CAWNGVGYTF
>-|-|TRBV18|TRBJ2-1
TGTGCCAGCTCACCACCGTCGACAAATGAGCAGTTCTTC
CASSPPSTNEQFF
>TRBD1|few|TRBV19|TRBJ1-1
TGTGCCAGTAGTATCGGACAGGGGGCCCCAAACGCTGAAGCTTTCTTT
CASSIGQGAPNAEAFF
>-|-|TRBV6-6|TRBJ1-1
TGTGCCAGCATCGGGGAGTTGCCTGCTTTCTTT
CASIGELPAFF
>TRBD1|-|TRBV19|TRBJ1-2
TGTGCCAGTAGTACCAGGGACAGGACCACGTATGGCTACACCTTC
CASSTRDRTTYGYTF
>TRBD1|-|TRBV29-1|TRBJ1-2
TGCAGCGCCGCCGGGACAGGGGCGTCCCTCTATGGCTACACCTTC
CSAAGTGASLYGYTF
>-|few|TRBV9|TRBJ1-2
TGTGCCAGCAGCCCTCCGGGAGCTAACTATGGCTACACCTTC
CASSPPGANYGYTF
>TRBD2|-|TRBV5-1|TRBJ2-2
TGCGCCAGCACGGGACTACCGAACACCGGGGAGCTGTTTTTT
CASTGLPNTGELFF
>-|-|TRBV27|TRBJ1-2
TGTGCCAGCAGTTTACGGCGCGGATCTAACTATGGCTACACCTTC
CASSLRRGSNYGYTF
>TRBD2|-|TRBV6-6|TRBJ2-5
TGTGCCAGCAGTTCTCTAGCGGGAGGGGCGGGAGAGACCCAGTACTTC
CASSSLAGGAGETQYF
>TRBD1|few|TRBV6-2/TRBV6-3|TRBJ2-7
TGTGCCAGCAGCAGACAGGGCTCGGAGCAGTACTTC
CASSRQGSEQYF
>TRBD1|-|TRBV29-1|TRBJ1-1
TGCAGCGCTACAGGGGGTGCAACTGAAGCTTTCTTT
CSATGGATEAFF
>-|-|TRBV29-1|TRBJ1-2
TGCAGCGTTGAAGATCCCCATTATGGCTACACCTTC
CSVEDPHYGYTF
>-|-|TRBV18|TRBJ1-1
TGTGCCAGCTCCCGGGGAGTTAACACTGAAGCTTTCTTT
CASSRGVNTEAFF
>-|-|TRBV5-1|TRBJ2-1
TGCGCCAGCAGCAGGGGCCTGCAAAATGAGCAGTTCTTC
CASSRGLQNEQFF
>TRBD1|-|TRBV7-9|TRBJ1-6
TGTGCCAGCAGCTTACAGGGGGCTGGGAATTCACCCCTCCACTTT
CASSLQGAGNSPLHF
>TRBD2|few|TRBV9|TRBJ2-1
TGTGCCAGCAGCTCCGGGACTAGCTATAATGAGCAGTTCTTC
CASSSGTSYNEQFF
>-|-|TRBV7-9|TRBJ1-4
TGTGCCAGCAGCTTAGCGAGTGGGGCATTCACTAATGAAAAACTGTTTTTT
CASSLASGAFTNEKLFF
>TRBD1|-|TRBV5-5|TRBJ1-2
TGTGCCAGCAGCCCCGACAGGGCTCGTGGCTACACCTTC
CASSPDRARGYTF
>TRBD1|-|TRBV6-6|TRBJ1-2
TGTGCCAGCAACCCGACAGGGCAATATGGCTACACCTTC
CASNPTGQYGYTF
>TRBD1|-|TRBV6-5|TRBJ1-6
TGTGCCAGCAGCAGGACAGGAGTGAATTCACCCCTCCACTTT
CASSRTGVNSPLHF
>TRBD1|-|TRBV5-1|TRBJ2-1
TGCGCCAGCAGCTTGGGGCCCCCGGGACAGGGGTTCCCTGAGCAGTTCTTC
CASSLGPPGQGFPEQFF
>-|-|TRBV9|TRBJ2-2
TGTGCCAGCAGCGTAGCTGGAGGGGCAAGAATCACCGGGGAGCTGTTTTTT
CASSVAGGARITGELFF
>TRBD1|-|TRBV9|TRBJ1-5
TGTGCCAGCAGCGTAGGTACAGGGGGCCGACAGCCCCAGCATTTT
CASSVGTGGRQPQHF
>TRBD1|-|TRBV5-1|TRBJ2-5
TGCGCCAGCAGCCCCGGCACTAAATCGGGACAGGTAGAGACCCAGTACTTC
CASSPGTKSGQVETQYF
>-|-|TRBV5-4|TRBJ2-3
TGTGCCAGCAGCGGGCTCCTCACCCAAGATACGCAGTATTTT
CASSGLLTQDTQYF
>TRBD1|-|TRBV7-8|TRBJ1-2
TGTGCCAGCAGTCCTCGGGACAGAGGATCCTATGGCTACACCTTC
CASSPRDRGSYGYTF
>TRBD2|-|TRBV6-4|TRBJ2-2
TGTGCCAGCAACCGGGACGCCGGACTAGCGGGAGGGCCAAACACCGGGGAGCTGTTTTTT
CASNRDAGLAGGPNTGELFF
>-|-|TRBV7-2|TRBJ1-3
TGTGCCAGCAGCTCAGGCGGGGGCTCTGGAAACACCATATATTTT
CASSSGGGSGNTIYF
>TRBD1|few|TRBV7-2|TRBJ1-5
TGTGCCAGCAGCCCTACCGGGACAGGGGTTACTCAGCCCCAGCATTTT
CASSPTGTGVTQPQHF
>-|-|TRBV9|TRBJ2-7
TGTGCCAGCAGCGTAGCACAGGACTACGAGCAGTACTTC
CASSVAQDYEQYF
>TRBD1|-|TRBV7-2|TRBJ2-7
TGTGCCAGCAGCCCAGAAAGGGGACAGGGCGAGCAGTACTTC
CASSPERGQGEQYF
>TRBD2|-|TRBV6-5|TRBJ2-7
TGTGCCAGCAGTTGGGCGGGACTAGCGCAAACCGAGCAGTACTTC
CASSWAGLAQTEQYF
>-|-|TRBV19|TRBJ2-7
TGTGCCAGTATGAAGGGGGAGAACTCCTACGAGCAGTACTTC
CASMKGENSYEQYF
>-|-|TRBV11-2|TRBJ2-1
TGTGCCAGCAGCTTAGCGGGGGATGAGCAGTTCTTC
CASSLAGDEQFF
>TRBD1|-|TRBV7-2|TRBJ1-4
TGTGCCAGCAGCTTAGCCGGGACAGGGGATGAAAAACTGTTTTTT
CASSLAGTGDEKLFF